The 12 T cell receptor beta chains reported below all come from one sample, sequenced in a study of T cells in Graves' hyperthyroidism and ophthalmopathy (dated 2019 in TCRdb). Libraries were built with multiplex PCR. The listed sequencing device is Illumina HiSeq 2000. TCR beta CDR3 regions were amplified from RNA transcripts. The TCR CDR3 was subjected to a first round of RT-PCR using the HTBI primer set and the Qiagen OneStep RT-PCR kit. Through fastp at Q25 and MiXCR, TCRdb rebuilt clones from the public reads, retaining in-frame beta chains. Rows with one shared CDR3 protein collapse into an entry with the most common genes and DNA. The sample data list 300,000 or so distinct CDR3 sequences, and approximately 22% of these were observed just once. The top ten clonotypes cover about 50% of the sample. Sequencing was carried out using blood. The receptors stem from a woman in her 50s with Graves' hyperthyroidism.

This clonotype came up many times. CDR3 residues: CASSQDLAGGTYGYTF. The CDR3 coding sequence is TGTGCCAGCAGCCAAGATTTGGCAGGGGGCACCTATGGCTACACCTTC. The V gene is TRBV4-2, the J gene TRBJ1-2; 8 bases match TRBD1. CDR3 length: 16 amino acids. The J segment lost 4 bases and the V segment lost 0 bases, leaving 7 bases of the junction unmatched. Germline CDR1 and CDR2: LGHNA and YNFKEQ.

This clonotype was seen only a few times. The chain has TRBV2 and TRBJ1-6, with 9 bases matching TRBD1. Germline-derived CDR1 and CDR2 are SNHLY and FYNNEI. This CDR3 region has 16 residues. The V gene end was trimmed by 6 bases and the J gene end by 3 bases; junction bases not matched to a gene: 6. The CDR3 reads CASSRPGQGYNSPLHF. The CDR3 DNA follows: TGTGCCAGCAGCCGTCCGGGACAGGGCTATAATTCACCCCTCCACTTT.

This sequence joins TRBV20-1 and TRBJ1-5, with TRBD1 as a possible D gene (5 bases). Germline lookup yields CDR1 DFQATT and CDR2 SNEGSKA (reference sequence). This CDR3 is 15 amino acids long. V lost 0 bases and J 1 base, leaving 10 bases between the germline ends. The CDR3 here is CSARDLRESNQPQHF. The CDR3 nucleotides read TGCAGTGCTAGAGATCTCAGGGAAAGCAATCAGCCCCAGCATTTT.

The sample holds a few counts of this clonotype. This chain connects TRBV30 to TRBJ2-2; no definite D call. Germline V lookup: CDR1 GTSNPN, CDR2 SVGIG (reference sequence). This CDR3 region has 11 residues. Trimming stripped 3 bases from V and 5 bases from J, with 4 bases between. The CDR3: CAWRVTGELFF. CDR3 in DNA: TGTGCCTGGAGGGTTACCGGGGAGCTGTTTTTT.

This clonotype was detected ten times or more. This sequence joins TRBV28 and TRBJ1-1, with a tentative D call TRBD1 (5 bases). The germline V and J ends were trimmed by 2 bases and 1 base, with 14 bases remaining between them. The CDR3 length is 16 residues. Germline V gene data show CDR1 as MDHEN and CDR2 as SYDVKM. The CDR3 region has the DNA TGTGCCAGCAGTTTAAATAAATGGGGGGGGAACACTGAAGCTTTCTTT. It is translated as CASSLNKWGGNTEAFF.

This clonotype turned up a few times. The chain employs TRBV11-2 and TRBJ1-2; no clear D. Between the trimmed V and J ends, which lost 0 bases and 4 bases, there was a span of 9 bases. Germline CDR1 is SGHAT and CDR2 is FQNNGV. CDR3 length: 14 residues. CDR3 in DNA: TGTGCCAGCAGCTTAGATCTAGCAGCCTATGGCTACACCTTC. This gives the protein CASSLDLAAYGYTF.

This clonotype has a handful of counts. The chain combines TRBV19 with TRBJ1-1, with TRBD1 matching 10 bases. Trimming at V came to 9 bases and at J to 4 bases, leaving 8 bases not matched to a gene. The CDR3 is 14 residues long. Germline CDR1 LNHDA, CDR2 SQIVND (reference sequence). The CDR3 spells CASQRQGAATEAFF. The CDR3 nucleotides are TGTGCCAGCCAGAGACAGGGGGCCGCCACTGAAGCTTTCTTT.

In its sample, this clonotype was seen a few times. The chain links TRBV7-8 to TRBJ1-6; TRBD1 might be the D (6 bases). This CDR3 is built from 14 residues. The germline V gene encodes CDR1 SGHVS and CDR2 FQNEAQ. V was shortened by 4 bases and J by 8 bases, with 12 bases between the two germline ends. In DNA form, the CDR3 reads TGTGCCAGCAGCTACCAGACAGGAGATTCACCCCTCCACTTT. Translation gives CASSYQTGDSPLHF.

Only a few counts were recorded for this clonotype. The V and J genes are TRBV5-4 and TRBJ2-4, with a possible D match to TRBD2 (5 bases). V dropped 0 bases and J dropped 10 bases, with 11 bases sitting between them. The CDR3 runs 13 residues. Germline assignment: CDR1 SGHNT and CDR2 YYREEE (reference sequence). CDR3 residues: CASSLAGQRIQYF. CDR3 DNA sequence: TGTGCCAGCAGCTTGGCCGGTCAGCGGATTCAGTACTTC.

This clonotype showed up many times. The J gene is TRBJ2-1, the V gene TRBV20-1; 14 positions agree with TRBD2. The CDR3 loop spans 16 amino acids. Germline CDR1 reads DFQATT; CDR2 reads SNEGSKA (reference sequence). J was trimmed by 8 bases and V by 3 bases; bases with no gene match: 9. CDR3 DNA: TGCAGTGCTAGGACGGGCGGGACTAGCGGGAGTCATGAGCAGTTCTTC. It translates to CSARTGGTSGSHEQFF.

This chain connects TRBV5-4 to TRBJ2-3; D unresolved. The CDR3 spans 14 residues. CDR1 and CDR2 (germline): SGHNT, YYREEE (reference sequence). V lost 3 bases to trimming and J lost 5 bases, with 13 bases between them. DNA of the CDR3: TGTGCCAGCAGCTCCCCTGGATTTGGAGATACGCAGTATTTT. It translates to CASSSPGFGDTQYF.

V gene TRBV19 combines with J gene TRBJ2-4; D gene unclear. The length of the CDR3 is 15 residues. Germline V gives CDR1 LNHDA, CDR2 SQIVND (reference sequence). The V end lost 2 bases, the J end lost 3 bases, and 11 bases lay between the germline ends. As DNA, the CDR3 is TGTGCCAGTAGTATAATCGGCGGATACAAAAACATTCAGTACTTC. Its translation: CASSIIGGYKNIQYF.